This T cell receptor beta chain was profiled in a study of T cells after posttransplantation cyclophosphamide. In the case of this clone: Its antigen is currently unknown.

Trimming stripped 5 bases from V and 1 base from J, with 20 bases between. The CDR3 is made up of 17 amino acids. Germline assignment: CDR1 SGHAT and CDR2 FQDESV (reference sequence). The protocol was immunoSEQ multiplex PCR, while the TCRdb copy is restricted to in-frame clones and leaves out a portion. The table includes about 53,000 clones, about 86% detected once. Notes on the study in general: Donor-recipient repertoire similarity was low at 1-2 months, rising over year one. Skin or GI-infiltrating T cells shared few TRB sequences with blood.

The receptor's source is a man aged 25-45 years with a blood cancer, CMV-positive, and with a related stem cell donor. The sequencing sample was made of PBMCs. J is TRBJ1-2 and V is TRBV11-1; D gene ambiguous. CDR3 sequence: CASSPRTFPGDNYGYTF. CDR3 DNA: TGTGCCAGCAGCCCTCGGACCTTTCCCGGGGATAACTATGGCTACACCTTC.